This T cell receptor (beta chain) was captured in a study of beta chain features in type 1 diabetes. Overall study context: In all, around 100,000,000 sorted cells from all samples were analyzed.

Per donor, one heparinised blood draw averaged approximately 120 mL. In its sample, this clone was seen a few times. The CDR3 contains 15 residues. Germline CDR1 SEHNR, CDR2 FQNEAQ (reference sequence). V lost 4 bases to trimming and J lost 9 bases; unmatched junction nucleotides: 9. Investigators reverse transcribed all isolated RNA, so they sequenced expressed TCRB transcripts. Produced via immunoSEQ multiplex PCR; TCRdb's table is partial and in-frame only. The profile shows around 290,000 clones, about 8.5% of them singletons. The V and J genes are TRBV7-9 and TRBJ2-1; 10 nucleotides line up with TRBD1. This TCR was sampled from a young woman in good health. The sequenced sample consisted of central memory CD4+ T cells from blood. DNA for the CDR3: TGTGCCAGCAGCTCCCCGGGACAGGGGCATGGTGAGCAGTTCTTC. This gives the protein CASSSPGQGHGEQFF.